These 7 T cell receptor beta chains were all obtained from the same sample, sequenced in a study of shared clonotypes between healthy human individuals. The table came from immunoSEQ multiplex PCR; TCRdb's copy has only in-frame clones and leaves some out. The sample has about 980,000 clones, less than 85% seen once. Sequences were obtained from memory CD4+ T cells sorted from blood. Stated subset: CD45RA-negative fraction. The source of these receptors is a young man in good health.

This clone was recorded only once. V is TRBV5-1 and J is TRBJ2-7; 9 bases map to TRBD1. With V trimmed by 3 bases and J by 3 bases, 7 bases remained unmatched. CDR1 is SGHRS, CDR2 YFSETQ, per germline. The CDR3 sequence is 15 residues long. The CDR3, as DNA: TGCGCCAGCAGCTCCATGTGGGGACAGGGCTACGAGCAGTACTTC. Its protein is CASSSMWGQGYEQYF. The whole variable domain, remainder taken from reference TRBV5-1 and TRBJ2-7, is KAGVTQTPRYLIKTRGQQVTLSCSPISGHRSVSWYQQTPGQGLQFLFEYFSETQRNKGNFPGRFSGRQFSNSRSEMNVSTLELGDSALYLCASSSMWGQGYEQYFGPGTRLTVT.

V usage is TRBV6-6 and J usage is TRBJ2-1, with 7 bases identical to TRBD2. Trimming at V came to 2 bases and at J to 6 bases, leaving 1 base not matched to a gene. There are 13 residues in the CDR3. CDR1 and CDR2 from the germline V gene are MNHNY and SVGAGI (reference sequence). The CDR3 region is CASSYRTSNEQFF. CDR3 sequence (DNA): TGTGCCAGCAGTTACCGGACTAGCAATGAGCAGTTCTTC.

The chain joins TRBV6-5 to TRBJ2-5; a weak D match, TRBD2 (5 bases). V gave up 6 bases and J gave up 4 bases, with 12 bases separating them. CDR1 is MNHEY, CDR2 SVGAGI, per germline. The CDR3 consists of 13 residues. CDR3 loop: CASSRGLRETQYF. CDR3 DNA sequence: TGTGCCAGCAGCCGCGGGCTGCGAGAGACCCAGTACTTC.

The rearrangement uses TRBV18 and TRBJ1-2, with D possibly matching TRBD1 (5 bases). The V gene's germline CDR1 is KGHSH and CDR2 LQKENI. V lost 3 bases to trimming and J lost 0 bases, with 11 bases between them. This CDR3 spans 15 amino acids. The CDR3 DNA reads as TGTGCCAGCTCACCTCTTCCGGGACCTAACTATGGCTACACCTTC. Its translation is CASSPLPGPNYGYTF.

The chain uses TRBV28 and TRBJ2-3; TRBD1 matches at 8 bases. The CDR3 has 15 amino acids. The trim removed 6 bases at V and 6 bases at J, leaving 11 bases unmatched. Germline V CDR1 and CDR2: MDHEN, SYDVKM. The CDR3 reads CASRIQAGGPDTQYF. The CDR3 bases are TGTGCCAGCAGAATCCAGGCAGGGGGCCCTGATACGCAGTATTTT.

The chain carries TRBV5-4 and TRBJ2-7, with unresolved D. Between the trimmed V and J ends, which lost 2 bases and 4 bases, there was a span of 10 bases. The CDR3 runs to 13 residues. Germline CDR1 is SGHNT and CDR2 is YYREEE (reference sequence). The CDR3 DNA reads as TGTGCCAGCAGCTTAAAGACGGATTACGAGCAGTACTTC. As protein: CASSLKTDYEQYF.

This clone was recorded a few times. The junction departs from the called germline gene at one end, perhaps through a read error. The rearrangement uses TRBV7-7 and TRBJ2-7, with D perhaps TRBD2 (5 bases). This CDR3 comprises 14 residues. Germline CDR1 reads SSHAT; CDR2 reads FNYEAQ (reference sequence). Here the CDR3 reads CASSLGPGTYEQYF. In DNA form, the CDR3 reads TGTGCTAGCAGCTTAGGCCCGGGAACCTACGAGCAGTACTTC.